The 23 T cell receptor beta chains in this list originate from one sample, sequenced in a study of read filtering for tumor transcriptome and immune sequencing. This library used roughly 400 ng RNA and molecular barcoded adaptors spanning alpha/delta and beta/gamma chains. In TCRdb, the reads were re-called with MiXCR into one record per CDR3 protein. The repertoire holds roughly 25,000 distinct CDR3 sequences, with 13% to 15% as singletons. Specimen: a population of CD138-negative cells sorted from bone marrow. These receptors all come from a donor aged 40 or older with multiple myeloma.

At least ten counts were recorded for this clonotype. V gene TRBV6-6 combines with J gene TRBJ1-2; D may be TRBD1 (6 bases). Trimming left V 6 bases short and J 6 bases short, with 14 bases between. CDR3 length: 13 residues. Germline V gene sequence: CDR1 MNHNY, CDR2 SVGAGI (reference sequence). The DNA for the CDR3 is TGTGCCAGCAGCCTGACAGGCGAGGATGGCTACACCTTC. Amino acid sequence: CASSLTGEDGYTF.

This clonotype was detected ten times or more. The chain is built from TRBV11-3 and TRBJ2-1, with 9 nucleotides matching TRBD1. Trimming removed 3 bases from V and 4 bases from J; junction bases left unmatched: 1. The germline V gene has CDR1 SGHNT and CDR2 YENEEA. The CDR3 is made up of 14 amino acids. The CDR3 coding sequence is TGTGCCAGCAGCTTTGGACAGGGGTACAATGAGCAGTTCTTC. Translating it yields CASSFGQGYNEQFF.

This clonotype was observed at least ten times. The gene calls are TRBV7-2 and TRBJ1-1; no clear D. CDR1 is SGHTA, CDR2 FQGNSA, per germline. Deletions cut 5 bases from V and 7 bases from J, with 8 bases between. CDR3 length: 11 amino acids. The CDR3 loop is CASSPINEAFF. The CDR3 DNA is TGTGCCAGCAGCCCCATCAATGAAGCTTTCTTT.

This clonotype was recorded many times. This chain connects TRBV5-1 to TRBJ2-2; TRBD2 aligns across 9 bases. This CDR3 contains 16 residues. Germline V gives CDR1 SGHRS, CDR2 YFSETQ. With V trimmed by 5 bases and J by 2 bases, 7 bases remained unmatched. The CDR3: CASRGLSGGNTGELFF. CDR3 coding DNA: TGCGCCAGCAGGGGTCTTAGCGGGGGAAACACCGGGGAGCTGTTTTTT.

This clonotype has a count of ten or more. The chain carries TRBV7-9 and TRBJ2-5; D may be TRBD1 (6 bases). This CDR3 is 14 amino acids long. CDR1 is SEHNR, CDR2 FQNEAQ, per germline (reference sequence). The ends were cut back, 7 bases at V and 1 base at J, with 13 bases in the middle. The DNA of the CDR3 is TGTGCCAGCACCCCCTGGACAGCCCAAGAGACCCAGTACTTC. Its protein is CASTPWTAQETQYF.

A remark on this clonotype: Since the CDR3 does not end with the conserved phenylalanine or tryptophan, this likely comes from a read error. The V and J genes are TRBV24-1 and TRBJ2-2; D unresolved. The V end lost 3 bases, the J end lost 5 bases, and 9 bases lay between the germline ends. CDR1 KGHDR and CDR2 SFDVKD come from the germline V gene. This CDR3 spans 14 amino acids. The chain's CDR3 is CATSDRTDTGELFS. The CDR3 nucleotides are TGTGCCACCAGTGATAGAACAGATACCGGGGAGCTGTTTTCT.

This clonotype was seen ten or more times. The chain uses TRBV7-4 and TRBJ2-7, with 12 bases lining up with TRBD2. Per the germline V gene, CDR1 is SGHVT and CDR2 is SQSDAQ. CDR3 length equals 20 residues. Trimming removed 4 bases from V and 3 bases from J; junction bases left unmatched: 19. This CDR3 is CASSSTNDSTTSGRNYEQYF. CDR3 bases: TGTGCCAGCAGCTCCACGAACGATTCGACGACTAGCGGGAGAAACTACGAGCAGTACTTC.

This clonotype has more than one count but fewer than ten. Given a much more abundant clone one base away, this may be a read error. The chain uses TRBV29-1 and TRBJ1-2; D gene ambiguous. The CDR3 loop spans 10 amino acids. Germline CDR1 reads SQVTM; CDR2 reads ANQGSEA. The CDR3 DNA sequence: TGCAGCGTTGACACCTATGACTACACCTTC. It yields the protein CSVDTYDYTF.

With regard to this clonotype: A much larger clone lies one base from this, so it may be a read error. The gene calls are TRBV2 and TRBJ1-1, with D hard to call. The germline V gene encodes CDR1 SNHLY and CDR2 FYNNEI. CDR3 length: 15 residues. Trimming took 5 bases from V and 1 from J, leaving 14 bases between them. As DNA, the CDR3 is TGTGCCAGCAGTATTGGGAGGGCACAGAACACTGAAGCTTTCTTT. It encodes CASSIGRAQNTEAFF.

This clonotype has more than one count but fewer than ten. This may be a read error: a much more frequent sequence differs by one nucleotide. The rearrangement uses TRBV7-3 and TRBJ1-1, with 9 bases fitting TRBD1. CDR1 and CDR2 from the germline V gene are SGHTA and FQGTGA. The CDR3 contains 14 residues. V shed 4 bases, J shed 4 bases, and the junction held 4 bases outside the gene matches. CDR3 sequence (DNA): TGTGCCAGCAGCTCAGGGACAGGGAGCACTGAAGCTTTCTTT. Translated: CASSSGTGSTEAFF.

This clonotype was seen ten or more times. J is TRBJ2-1 and V is TRBV29-1; a weak D match, TRBD2 (5 bases). The germline V and J ends were trimmed by 2 bases and 6 bases, with 14 bases remaining between them. The CDR3 spans 14 residues. Germline values: CDR1 SQVTM, CDR2 ANQGSEA. The CDR3 spells CSVELANPPNEQFF. The CDR3 DNA sequence: TGCAGCGTTGAATTAGCGAACCCCCCCAATGAGCAGTTCTTC.

This clonotype has more than one count but fewer than ten. A much larger clonotype is one base distant, so this may be a read error. A read error is likely, as this CDR3 ends without the conserved phenylalanine or tryptophan. The rearrangement joins TRBV18 to TRBJ2-1; D remains unclear. Germline CDR1 reads KGHSH; CDR2 reads LQKENI. The CDR3 consists of 12 residues. The CDR3 here is CAGSPRLTEQFL. For the CDR3, the DNA is TGTGCCGGCTCACCACGGTTAACTGAGCAGTTCCTC.

This clonotype has at least ten counts. The CDR3 coding sequence is TGTGCCACCAGTGATTTGGGACGGAGCTATGGCTACACCTTC. Protein sequence: CATSDLGRSYGYTF. The J gene is TRBJ1-2, the V gene TRBV24-1; D not certain. Germline V CDR1 and CDR2: KGHDR, SFDVKD. V lost 0 bases to trimming and J lost 4 bases, with 8 bases between them. The CDR3 contains 14 residues.

This clonotype was observed many times. The chain uses TRBV5-5 and TRBJ2-2, with TRBD2 matching over 8 bases. CDR1 is SGHKS and CDR2 is YYEKEE in the germline V gene (reference sequence). Unmatched junction bases numbered 17, after V lost 4 bases and J lost 6 bases. CDR3 length: 18 amino acids. The CDR3 DNA follows: TGTGCCAGCAGCCCATACACCTTTAGCGGGAACCCCCCCGGGGAGCTGTTTTTT. Amino acid sequence: CASSPYTFSGNPPGELFF.

This clonotype was seen many times. V usage is TRBV27 and J usage is TRBJ2-7; perhaps TRBD1 as D (5 bases). The V gene's germline CDR1 is MNHEY and CDR2 SMNVEV (reference sequence). V lost 8 bases, J lost 1 base, and 12 bases lay in between. The CDR3 consists of 13 residues. CDR3 bases: TGTGCCAGCGGAAGGGGCCCGTCCTACGAGCAGTACTTC. Translating gives CASGRGPSYEQYF.

This clonotype was observed a handful of times. The gene calls are TRBV5-1 and TRBJ1-1; D call uncertain. CDR1 is SGHRS and CDR2 is YFSETQ in the germline V gene. V lost 0 bases to trimming and J lost 3 bases, with 9 bases between them. This CDR3 is 14 amino acids long. This chain's CDR3 is CASSLGGIYTEAFF. DNA for the CDR3: TGCGCCAGCAGCTTGGGCGGGATCTACACTGAAGCTTTCTTT.

This clonotype was detected many times. This chain connects TRBV28 to TRBJ2-2; 7 nucleotides match TRBD1. CDR1 and CDR2 (germline): MDHEN, SYDVKM. The CDR3 is 15 residues long. J gave up 0 bases and V 8 bases, and 6 bases lay outside the gene matches. Here the CDR3 reads CASDSGTANTGELFF. CDR3 coding DNA: TGTGCCAGCGATTCAGGGACAGCGAACACCGGGGAGCTGTTTTTT.

This clonotype was recorded many times. Written as DNA, the CDR3 is TGTGCCAGCAGCTCGGTGTTTGGCGAGCAGTACTTC. Protein product: CASSSVFGEQYF. The chain recombines TRBV7-8 with TRBJ2-7; unclear D gene. Germline values: CDR1 SGHVS, CDR2 FQNEAQ. CDR3 length: 12 amino acids. Trimming shortened V by 4 bases and J by 6 bases, and 10 bases separated the two germline ends. The full variable domain, with the rest looked up from reference TRBV7-8 and TRBJ2-7, is GAGVSQSPRYKVAKRGQDVALRCDPISGHVSLFWYQQALGQGPEFLTYFQNEAQLDKSGLPSDRFFAERPEGSVSTLKIQRTQQEDSAVYLCASSSVFGEQYFGPGTRLTVT.

In this sample, this clonotype turned up many times. The chain is built from TRBV9 and TRBJ2-7, with a tentative D call TRBD1 (5 bases). Germline values: CDR1 SGDLS, CDR2 YYNGEE. This CDR3 is built from 14 residues. V lost 3 bases and J 0 bases, leaving 10 bases between the germline ends. CDR3 nucleotide sequence: TGTGCCAGCAGCGGTGGGGCCGTCTCCTACGAGCAGTACTTC. Translated: CASSGGAVSYEQYF.

This clonotype was observed at least ten times. The chain has TRBV5-1 and TRBJ2-7; 8 bases match TRBD1. The CDR3 totals 12 residues. V was clipped by 5 bases and J by 4 bases; unmatched bases: 2. From germline, CDR1 is SGHRS and CDR2 YFSETQ. CDR3 nucleotides: TGCGCCAGCAGGGGACAGGAGTACGAGCAGTACTTC. It translates to CASRGQEYEQYF.

Many counts were recorded for this clonotype. The rearrangement links TRBV2 to TRBJ1-1, with TRBD1 identical over 10 bases. V lost 5 bases, J lost 4 bases, and 4 bases stayed unmatched. Germline CDR1 SNHLY, CDR2 FYNNEI. The CDR3 contains 14 residues. The chain's CDR3 is CASSSGQGSTEAFF. The CDR3 nucleotides read TGTGCCAGCAGTTCGGGACAGGGGTCCACTGAAGCTTTCTTT. The full variable domain, with the rest looked up from reference TRBV2 and TRBJ1-1, is EPEVTQTPSHQVTQMGQEVILRCVPISNHLYFYWYRQILGQKVEFLVSFYNNEISEKSEIFDDQFSVERPDGSNFTLKIRSTKLEDSAMYFCASSSGQGSTEAFFGQGTRLTVV.

This clonotype has at least ten counts. The chain carries TRBV5-1 and TRBJ2-7; a weak D match, TRBD1 (5 bases). The CDR3 extends over 15 amino acids. The ends were cut back, 0 bases at V and 5 bases at J, with 15 bases in the middle. The germline CDR1 and CDR2 sequences are SGHRS and YFSETQ. Here the CDR3 reads CASSLESTGFNEQYF. The CDR3 nucleotides read TGCGCCAGCAGCTTGGAATCTACAGGATTCAACGAGCAGTACTTC.

This clonotype occurred many times. The V and J genes are TRBV10-3 and TRBJ2-1, with 7 bases that match TRBD1. The germline CDR1 and CDR2 sequences are ENHRY and SYGVKD. The CDR3 has 14 residues. V lost 0 bases, J lost 12 bases, and 8 bases stayed unmatched. The CDR3 region is CAISESGQDLGQFF. CDR3 bases: TGTGCCATCAGTGAGTCAGGACAGGACCTAGGGCAGTTCTTC.